What follows is one TCR beta chain and its context. The data originate from a study of cytomegalovirus exposure and HLA in healthy donors. Sequencing was performed with immunoSEQ multiplex PCR; in TCRdb, only in-frame clones are kept and a portion is missing. This table holds over 200,000 clones, roughly 84% found once. The receptor's source is a woman younger than 45 in good health and CMV-seropositive. The sample comprised PBMCs.

The CDR3 nucleotides are TGTGCCAGCAGCAAAAAAGGTGCAGGTCCCTACAATCAGCCCCAGCATTTT. The encoded protein is CASSKKGAGPYNQPQHF. The chain is built from TRBV21-1 and TRBJ1-5; the table's D call TRBD1 went unverified against the DNA. TRBV21-1 is a listed pseudogene. The CDR3 totals 17 residues.